This passage covers 10 T cell receptor beta chains from one sample sequenced in a study of blood T cell repertoires in COVID-19. Profiling relied on immunoSEQ multiplex PCR, and the TCRdb table lists in-frame clones only, not all of them. This table has more than 110,000 clones, over 65% appearing once. Sequencing used peripheral blood. All receptors come from an elderly woman with active or convalescent COVID-19.

V is TRBV5-1 and J is TRBJ1-4; 7 nucleotides agree with TRBD1. The CDR3 has 15 residues. Germline assignment: CDR1 SGHRS and CDR2 YFSETQ. J was trimmed by 3 bases and V by 3 bases; bases with no gene match: 5. As DNA, the CDR3 is TGCGCCAGCAGCTCTGGGACAGTCTCTAATGAAAAACTGTTTTTT. This sequence encodes CASSSGTVSNEKLFF.

In nucleotides, the CDR3 is TGTGCCAGCAGCCGAGAGGGACAGTCAAGCTCCTATAATTCACCCCTCCACTTT. This sequence encodes CASSREGQSSSYNSPLHF. The V and J genes are TRBV4-2 and TRBJ1-6; TRBD1 matches at 7 bases. The CDR3 has 18 residues. The V gene's germline CDR1 is LGHNA and CDR2 YNFKEQ. V lost 4 bases and J lost 0; bases outside the gene matches: 9.

This sequence joins TRBV13 and TRBJ1-2; TRBD1 matches at 8 bases. Germline lookup yields CDR1 PRHDT and CDR2 FYEKMQ (reference sequence). The V gene end was trimmed by 7 bases and the J gene end by 5 bases; junction bases not matched to a gene: 12. The CDR3 has 15 amino acids. The CDR3 nucleotides read TGTGCCAGCACGCAAAACAGGGGGTTGTTGTATGGCTACACCTTC. Translation gives CASTQNRGLLYGYTF.

This clone was detected only a few times. This chain joins TRBV5-6 and TRBJ1-1; a possible D gene is TRBD1 (5 bases). Per germline, CDR1 SGHDT and CDR2 YYEEEE. The CDR3 is made up of 15 amino acids. With 0 bases removed from V and 1 base from J, the gap between germline ends came to 10 bases. For the CDR3, the DNA is TGTGCCAGCAGCTTGGTTTGGCAGGGGAACACTGAAGCTTTCTTT. It codes for CASSLVWQGNTEAFF.

This chain links TRBV4-1 with TRBJ1-4, with D unclear. CDR3 length: 16 residues. Between the trimmed V and J ends, which lost 4 bases and 5 bases, there was a span of 17 bases. From germline, CDR1 is MGHRA and CDR2 YSYEKL. The CDR3, as DNA: TGCGCCAGCAGCCGAGAGGACTACCGTGGAAATGAAAAACTGTTTTTT. It yields the protein CASSREDYRGNEKLFF.

The chain joins TRBV12-5 to TRBJ2-2, with TRBD2 matching 8 bases. The trim removed 4 bases at V and 2 bases at J, leaving 3 bases unmatched. Germline CDR1 reads LGHNT; CDR2 reads FRNRAP. This CDR3 has 15 amino acids. The DNA of the CDR3 is TGTGCTAGTGGTTCCGGGACTAGTAACACCGGGGAGCTGTTTTTT. This encodes CASGSGTSNTGELFF.

This clone was detected only a few times. The chain couples TRBV19 to TRBJ1-6; D may be TRBD1 (6 bases). CDR1 LNHDA and CDR2 SQIVND come from the germline V gene (reference sequence). Trimming pared 4 bases from V and 7 bases from J, leaving 17 bases between. This CDR3 spans 16 amino acids. CDR3 in DNA: TGTGCCAGTAGTACGTACACAGGGTTTGAAAATTCACCCCTCCACTTT. This encodes CASSTYTGFENSPLHF. Full variable domain (missing parts from reference TRBV19 and TRBJ1-6): DGGITQSPKYLFRKEGQNVTLSCEQNLNHDAMYWYRQDPGQGLRLIYYSQIVNDFQKGDIAEGYSVSREKKESFPLTVTSAQKNPTAFYLCASSTYTGFENSPLHFGNGTRLTVT.

The J gene is TRBJ2-5, the V gene TRBV4-1; possibly TRBD2 for D (5 bases). V lost 0 bases to trimming and J lost 7 bases, with 12 bases between them. From germline, CDR1 is MGHRA and CDR2 YSYEKL. This CDR3 has 14 amino acids. The CDR3 sequence: CASSQDYGVGTQYF. CDR3 coding DNA: TGCGCCAGCAGCCAAGATTACGGGGTGGGGACCCAGTACTTC.

This clone came up a few times. V and J are TRBV7-3 and TRBJ2-1; 7 bases map to TRBD2. The CDR3 has 15 residues. V lost 5 bases and J lost 3; bases outside the gene matches: 7. Germline-derived CDR1 and CDR2 are SGHTA and FQGTGA. CDR3: CASSPLGGSYNEQFF. The CDR3 nucleotides read TGTGCCAGCAGCCCCTTGGGGGGGAGCTACAATGAGCAGTTCTTC.

The V and J genes are TRBV4-1 and TRBJ1-4; 8 nucleotides match TRBD1. Germline CDR1 reads MGHRA; CDR2 reads YSYEKL. CDR3 length: 16 amino acids. V lost 3 bases to trimming and J lost 7 bases; unmatched junction nucleotides: 10. The CDR3 is CASSHRTGGYGEKLFF. The CDR3 region has the DNA TGCGCCAGCAGCCACCGCACAGGGGGGTACGGTGAAAAACTGTTTTTT.